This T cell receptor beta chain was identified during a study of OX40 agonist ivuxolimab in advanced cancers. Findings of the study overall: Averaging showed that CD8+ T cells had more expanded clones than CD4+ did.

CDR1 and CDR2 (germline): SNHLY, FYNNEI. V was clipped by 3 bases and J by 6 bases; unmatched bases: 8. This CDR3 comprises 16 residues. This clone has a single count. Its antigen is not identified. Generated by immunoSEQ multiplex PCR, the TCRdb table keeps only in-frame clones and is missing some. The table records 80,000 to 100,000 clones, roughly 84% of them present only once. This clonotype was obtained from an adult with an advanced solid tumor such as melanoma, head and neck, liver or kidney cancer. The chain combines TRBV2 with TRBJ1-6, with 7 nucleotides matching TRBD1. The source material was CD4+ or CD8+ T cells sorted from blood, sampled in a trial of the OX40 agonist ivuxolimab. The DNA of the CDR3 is TGTGCCAGCAGTGATCCGGGACAGAAGATTAATTCACCCCTCCACTTT. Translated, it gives CASSDPGQKINSPLHF.